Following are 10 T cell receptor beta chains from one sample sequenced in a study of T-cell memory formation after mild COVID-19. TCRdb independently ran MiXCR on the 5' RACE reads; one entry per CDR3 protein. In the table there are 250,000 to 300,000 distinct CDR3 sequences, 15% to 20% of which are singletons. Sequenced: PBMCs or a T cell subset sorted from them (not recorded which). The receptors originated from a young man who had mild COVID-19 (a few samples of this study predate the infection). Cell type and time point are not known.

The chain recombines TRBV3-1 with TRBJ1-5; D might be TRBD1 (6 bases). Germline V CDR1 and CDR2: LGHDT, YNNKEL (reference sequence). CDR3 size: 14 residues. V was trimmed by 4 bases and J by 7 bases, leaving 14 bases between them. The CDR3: CASSREGERQPQHF. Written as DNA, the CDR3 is TGTGCCAGCAGCCGGGAGGGGGAAAGGCAGCCCCAGCATTTT.

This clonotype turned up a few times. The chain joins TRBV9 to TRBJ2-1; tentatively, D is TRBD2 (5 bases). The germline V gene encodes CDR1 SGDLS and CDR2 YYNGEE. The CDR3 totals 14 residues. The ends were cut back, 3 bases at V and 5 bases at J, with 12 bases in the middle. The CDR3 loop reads CASSAPPGDNEQFF. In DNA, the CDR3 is TGTGCCAGCAGCGCCCCTCCCGGGGACAATGAGCAGTTCTTC.

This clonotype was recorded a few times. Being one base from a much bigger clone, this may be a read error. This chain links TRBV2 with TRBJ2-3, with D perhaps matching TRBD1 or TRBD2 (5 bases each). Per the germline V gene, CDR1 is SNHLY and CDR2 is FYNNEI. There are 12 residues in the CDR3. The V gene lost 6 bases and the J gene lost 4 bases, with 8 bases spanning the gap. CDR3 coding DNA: TGTGCCAGCAGATTGGGGGCAGATACGCAGTATTTT. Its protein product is CASRLGADTQYF.

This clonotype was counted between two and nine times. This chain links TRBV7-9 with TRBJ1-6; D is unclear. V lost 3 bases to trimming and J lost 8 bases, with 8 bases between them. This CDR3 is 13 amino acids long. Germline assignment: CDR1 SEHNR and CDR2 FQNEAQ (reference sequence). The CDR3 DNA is TGTGCCAGCAGCTTTATCCCAGATTCACCCCTCCACTTT. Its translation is CASSFIPDSPLHF.

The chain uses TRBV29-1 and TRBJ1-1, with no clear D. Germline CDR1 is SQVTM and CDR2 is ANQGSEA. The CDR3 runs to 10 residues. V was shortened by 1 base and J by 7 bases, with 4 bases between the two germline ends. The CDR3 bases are TGCAGCGTTGAAGGTGTTGAAGCTTTCTTT. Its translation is CSVEGVEAFF.

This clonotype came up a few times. Here the CDR3 DNA reads TGTGCCAGCAGCTTAGATCCCGGCGGCCTTTTCACAGATACGCAGTATTTT. Its protein is CASSLDPGGLFTDTQYF. The chain joins TRBV11-2 to TRBJ2-3; unclear D gene. V lost 0 bases and J 2 bases, leaving 15 bases between the germline ends. This CDR3 contains 17 residues. Germline V gives CDR1 SGHAT, CDR2 FQNNGV.

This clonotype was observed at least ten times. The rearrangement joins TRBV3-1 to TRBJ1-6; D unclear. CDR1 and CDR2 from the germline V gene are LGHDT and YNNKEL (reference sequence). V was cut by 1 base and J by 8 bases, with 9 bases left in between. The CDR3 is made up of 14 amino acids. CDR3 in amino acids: CASSQVGFYSPLHF. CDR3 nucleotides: TGTGCCAGCAGCCAAGTTGGGTTTTATTCACCCCTCCACTTT.

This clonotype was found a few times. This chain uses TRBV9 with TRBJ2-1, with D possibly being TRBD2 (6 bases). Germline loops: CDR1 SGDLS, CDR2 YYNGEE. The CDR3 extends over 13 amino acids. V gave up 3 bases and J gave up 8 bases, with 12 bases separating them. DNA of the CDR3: TGTGCCAGCAGCGGTTCTAGCGCCTATGAGCAGTTCTTC. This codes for CASSGSSAYEQFF. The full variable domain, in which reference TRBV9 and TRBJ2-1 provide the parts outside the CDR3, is DSGVTQTPKHLITATGQRVTLRCSPRSGDLSVYWYQQSLDQGLQFLIQYYNGEERAKGNILERFSAQQFPDLHSELNLSSLELGDSALYFCASSGSSAYEQFFGPGTRLTVL.

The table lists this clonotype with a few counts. CDR3 sequence reads: CAISESWDQETQYF. The DNA of the CDR3 is TGTGCCATCAGTGAGTCATGGGATCAAGAGACCCAGTACTTC. V usage is TRBV10-3 and J usage is TRBJ2-5; the D is unclear. Per germline, CDR1 ENHRY and CDR2 SYGVKD. The V and J ends lost 0 bases and 2 bases respectively, with 7 bases between them. The CDR3 length is 14 residues.

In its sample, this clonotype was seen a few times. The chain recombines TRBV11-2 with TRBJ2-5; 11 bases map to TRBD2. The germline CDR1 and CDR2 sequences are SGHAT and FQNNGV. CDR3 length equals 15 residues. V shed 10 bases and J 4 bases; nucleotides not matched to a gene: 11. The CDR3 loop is CATRHSGGAAETQYF. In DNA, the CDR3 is TGTGCCACCAGACATAGCGGGGGGGCTGCAGAGACCCAGTACTTC.